A single sample is the source of the 15 T cell receptor beta chains below, sequenced in a study of T cell responses to AZD1222 COVID-19 vaccine. Profiling relied on immunoSEQ multiplex PCR, and the TCRdb table lists in-frame clones only, not all of them. Of around 120,000 clones in the sample, under 95% were seen once. Source: peripheral blood, taken 28 days after the second AZD1222 dose. These receptor sequences come from an adult who received the AZD1222 COVID-19 vaccine.

This sequence joins TRBV7-8 and TRBJ2-7; D tentatively reads TRBD1 or TRBD2 (5 bases each). The CDR3 runs to 15 residues. Trimming shortened V by 5 bases and J by 6 bases, and 20 bases separated the two germline ends. CDR1 and CDR2 from the germline V gene are SGHVS and FQNEAQ. CDR3 in amino acids: CASSLGTGTMGEQYF. The CDR3 nucleotides are TGTGCCAGCAGCCTCGGGACCGGGACGATGGGCGAGCAGTACTTC.

This chain's CDR3 is CASSLAGFSYNSPLHF. The CDR3 nucleotides are TGTGCCAGCAGCTTGGCCGGGTTCTCCTATAATTCACCCCTCCACTTT. The genes are TRBV5-4 and TRBJ1-6, with no clear D. Germline V gives CDR1 SGHNT, CDR2 YYREEE (reference sequence). The CDR3 extends over 16 amino acids. V was shortened by 0 bases and J by 0 bases, with 7 bases between the two germline ends.

The chain employs TRBV27 and TRBJ1-5; D gene ambiguous. V was cut by 4 bases and J by 4 bases, with 14 bases left in between. The germline V gene encodes CDR1 MNHEY and CDR2 SMNVEV (reference sequence). This CDR3 has 15 amino acids. As DNA, the CDR3 is TGTGCCAGCAGTTCTCAGGAAAAGGGAAATCAGCCCCAGCATTTT. It yields the protein CASSSQEKGNQPQHF.

This chain uses TRBV7-9 with TRBJ2-7, with D perhaps TRBD2 (6 bases). The V gene lost 5 bases and the J gene lost 0 bases, with 11 bases spanning the gap. The germline V gene encodes CDR1 SEHNR and CDR2 FQNEAQ (reference sequence). The CDR3 has 14 residues. CDR3 nucleotides: TGTGCCAGCAGCCGGGGACTCGACTCCTACGAGCAGTACTTC. Its protein is CASSRGLDSYEQYF.

The chain employs TRBV6-5 and TRBJ1-2; 7 nucleotides align to TRBD1. The V segment lost 4 bases and the J segment 0 bases; nucleotides outside the gene matches: 5. Germline assignment: CDR1 MNHEY and CDR2 SVGAGI. This CDR3 contains 15 residues. CDR3 sequence (DNA): TGTGCCAGCAGTTCATCAGGGGGGGCTAACTATGGCTACACCTTC. This sequence encodes CASSSSGGANYGYTF.

This clone came up a few times. The rearrangement joins TRBV5-6 to TRBJ1-2, with D uncertain. Germline CDR1 reads SGHDT; CDR2 reads YYEEEE. The ends were cut back, 0 bases at V and 7 bases at J, with 10 bases in the middle. This CDR3 comprises 13 residues. CDR3 in DNA: TGTGCCAGCAGCTTGGCCGGCGGGAGTGGCTACACCTTC. This encodes CASSLAGGSGYTF.

J is TRBJ2-5 and V is TRBV7-2, with no clear D. This CDR3 is built from 12 residues. Germline values: CDR1 SGHTA, CDR2 FQGNSA. The V gene lost 5 bases and the J gene lost 5 bases, with 9 bases spanning the gap. In DNA, the CDR3 is TGTGCCAGCAGCCAGCTATGGGAGACCCAGTACTTC. Translation gives CASSQLWETQYF.

The chain employs TRBV7-2 and TRBJ1-5; D is ambiguous. This CDR3 is 15 amino acids long. Germline CDR1 SGHTA, CDR2 FQGNSA. Trimming took off 1 base at V and 0 bases at J, with 7 bases between the two ends. CDR3 amino acids: CASSLVFDSNQPQHF. In DNA form, the CDR3 reads TGTGCCAGCAGCTTAGTATTCGATAGCAATCAGCCCCAGCATTTT.

V and J are TRBV7-6 and TRBJ2-5; D might be TRBD2 (5 bases). V lost 0 bases to trimming and J lost 5 bases, with 10 bases between them. This CDR3 is 14 amino acids long. Germline V gives CDR1 SGHVS, CDR2 FNYEAQ. CDR3 bases: TGTGCCAGCAGCTTAGCGCGTGGGAGCGAGACCCAGTACTTC. Residues: CASSLARGSETQYF.

J is TRBJ1-1 and V is TRBV5-4, with a possible D match to TRBD1 (5 bases). CDR3 length: 14 amino acids. Trimming removed 4 bases at V and 5 bases at J, with 15 bases between. The germline V gene has CDR1 SGHNT and CDR2 YYREEE (reference sequence). CDR3: CASSPRGGGTEAFF. The CDR3, as DNA: TGTGCCAGCAGCCCACGGGGCGGGGGAACTGAAGCTTTCTTT.

This clone was detected only once. This chain uses TRBV18 with TRBJ1-1; 8 bases fit TRBD1. CDR1 is KGHSH, CDR2 LQKENI, per germline. V lost 2 bases and J lost 6; bases outside the gene matches: 14. The CDR3 runs 17 residues. The CDR3, as DNA: TGTGCCAGCTCACCAGGAAGGACAGGGTCAATGGGGGCTGAAGCTTTCTTT. Protein: CASSPGRTGSMGAEAFF.

The chain joins TRBV10-3 to TRBJ1-1, with 8 bases aligning to TRBD1. Germline V gene lookup returns CDR1 ENHRY and CDR2 SYGVKD. The length of the CDR3 is 14 residues. The V and J ends lost 6 bases and 1 base, in that order; junction bases with no gene match: 4. The DNA of the CDR3 is TGTGCCATCAGGAGGGGACAGGAGAACACTGAAGCTTTCTTT. Its translation: CAIRRGQENTEAFF.

The genes are TRBV14 and TRBJ2-1; no reliable D call. There are 13 residues in the CDR3. Germline V gene data show CDR1 as SGHDN and CDR2 as FVKESK. The ends were cut back, 0 bases at V and 8 bases at J, with 8 bases in the middle. CDR3 in amino acids: CASSQDSVYEQFF. CDR3 sequence (DNA): TGTGCCAGCAGCCAAGATTCTGTTTATGAGCAGTTCTTC. The complete variable domain, with remaining parts taken from reference TRBV14 and TRBJ2-1, reads EAGVTQFPSHSVIEKGQTVTLRCDPISGHDNLYWYRRVMGKEIKFLLHFVKESKQDESGMPNNRFLAERTGGTYSTLKVQPAELEDSGVYFCASSQDSVYEQFFGPGTRLTVL.

The genes are TRBV11-2 and TRBJ1-2; D gene uncertain. Germline V gives CDR1 SGHAT, CDR2 FQNNGV. The CDR3 consists of 14 residues. The V gene lost 8 bases and the J gene lost 4 bases, with 17 bases spanning the gap. Here the CDR3 reads CASATPRGGYGYTF. DNA for the CDR3: TGTGCCAGCGCTACTCCCCGGGGAGGCTATGGCTACACCTTC.

The genes are TRBV2 and TRBJ1-1; unclear D gene. The CDR3 extends over 10 amino acids. V was trimmed by 7 bases and J by 1 base, leaving 1 base between them. In germline, CDR1 is SNHLY, CDR2 FYNNEI. In nucleotides, the CDR3 is TGTGCCAGCAAGAACACTGAAGCTTTCTTT. This codes for CASKNTEAFF.